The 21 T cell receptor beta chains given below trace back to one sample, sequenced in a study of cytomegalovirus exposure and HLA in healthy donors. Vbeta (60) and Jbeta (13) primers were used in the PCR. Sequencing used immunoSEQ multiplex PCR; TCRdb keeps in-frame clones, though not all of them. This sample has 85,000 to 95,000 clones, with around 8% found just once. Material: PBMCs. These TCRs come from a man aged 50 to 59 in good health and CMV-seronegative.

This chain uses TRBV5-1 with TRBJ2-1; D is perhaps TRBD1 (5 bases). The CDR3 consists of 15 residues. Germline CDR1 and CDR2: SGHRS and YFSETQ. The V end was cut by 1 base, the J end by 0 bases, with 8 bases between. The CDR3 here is CASSLRQSSYNEQFF. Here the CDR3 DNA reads TGCGCCAGCAGCTTGCGACAGAGCTCCTACAATGAGCAGTTCTTC. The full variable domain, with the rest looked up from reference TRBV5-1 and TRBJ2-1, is KAGVTQTPRYLIKTRGQQVTLSCSPISGHRSVSWYQQTPGQGLQFLFEYFSETQRNKGNFPGRFSGRQFSNSRSEMNVSTLELGDSALYLCASSLRQSSYNEQFFGPGTRLTVL.

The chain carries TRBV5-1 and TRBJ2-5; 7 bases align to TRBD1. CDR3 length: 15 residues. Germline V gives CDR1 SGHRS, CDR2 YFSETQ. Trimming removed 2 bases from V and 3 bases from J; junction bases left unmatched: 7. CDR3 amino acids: CASSFLGQSEETQYF. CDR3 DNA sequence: TGCGCCAGCAGCTTTTTGGGACAGTCTGAAGAGACCCAGTACTTC.

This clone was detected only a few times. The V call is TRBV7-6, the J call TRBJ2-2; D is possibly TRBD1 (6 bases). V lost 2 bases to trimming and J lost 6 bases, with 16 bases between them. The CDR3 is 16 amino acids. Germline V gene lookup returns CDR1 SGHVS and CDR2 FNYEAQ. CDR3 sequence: CASSLMVAAGAGELFF. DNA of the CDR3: TGTGCCAGCAGCTTAATGGTGGCGGCAGGGGCCGGGGAGCTGTTTTTT.

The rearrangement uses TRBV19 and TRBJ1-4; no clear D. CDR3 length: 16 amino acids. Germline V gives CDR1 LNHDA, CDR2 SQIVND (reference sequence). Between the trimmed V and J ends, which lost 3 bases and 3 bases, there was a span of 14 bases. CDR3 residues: CASSMKAGASNEKLFF. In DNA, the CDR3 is TGTGCCAGTAGTATGAAGGCAGGCGCCTCTAATGAAAAACTGTTTTTT.

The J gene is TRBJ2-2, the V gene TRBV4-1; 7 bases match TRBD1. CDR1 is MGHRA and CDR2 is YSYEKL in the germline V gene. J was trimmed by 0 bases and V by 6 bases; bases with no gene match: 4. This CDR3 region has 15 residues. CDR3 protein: CASSRTGANTGELFF. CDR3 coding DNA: TGCGCCAGCAGTCGGACAGGAGCGAACACCGGGGAGCTGTTTTTT.

The CDR3 is CASSSQPGGGNEQFF. CDR3 DNA sequence: TGTGCCAGCAGTTCCCAGCCGGGAGGGGGCAATGAGCAGTTCTTC. The V and J genes are TRBV28 and TRBJ2-1; 8 nucleotides match TRBD2. CDR3 length: 15 amino acids. Germline-derived CDR1 and CDR2 are MDHEN and SYDVKM. The ends lost 4 bases at V and 6 bases at J; junction bases unmatched: 8.

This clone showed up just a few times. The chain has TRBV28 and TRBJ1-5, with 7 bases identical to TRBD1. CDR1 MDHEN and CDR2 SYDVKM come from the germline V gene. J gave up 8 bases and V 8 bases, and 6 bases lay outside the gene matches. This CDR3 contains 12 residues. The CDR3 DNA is TGTGCCAGCGAGCTACAGGGGAAGCCCCAGCATTTT. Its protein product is CASELQGKPQHF.

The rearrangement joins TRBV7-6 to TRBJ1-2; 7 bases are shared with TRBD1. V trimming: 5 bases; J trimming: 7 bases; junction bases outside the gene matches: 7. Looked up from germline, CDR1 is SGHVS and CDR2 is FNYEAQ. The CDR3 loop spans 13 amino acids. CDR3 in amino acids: CASSLQTGIGYTF. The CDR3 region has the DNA TGTGCCAGCAGCCTACAGACAGGGATTGGCTACACCTTC.

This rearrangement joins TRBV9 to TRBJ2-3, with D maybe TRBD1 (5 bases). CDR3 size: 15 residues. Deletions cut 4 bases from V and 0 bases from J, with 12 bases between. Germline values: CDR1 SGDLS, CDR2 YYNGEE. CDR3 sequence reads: CASSFGHSSTDTQYF. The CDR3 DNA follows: TGTGCCAGCAGCTTTGGACACAGTAGCACAGATACGCAGTATTTT. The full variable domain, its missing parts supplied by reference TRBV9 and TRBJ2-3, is DSGVTQTPKHLITATGQRVTLRCSPRSGDLSVYWYQQSLDQGLQFLIQYYNGEERAKGNILERFSAQQFPDLHSELNLSSLELGDSALYFCASSFGHSSTDTQYFGPGTRLTVL.

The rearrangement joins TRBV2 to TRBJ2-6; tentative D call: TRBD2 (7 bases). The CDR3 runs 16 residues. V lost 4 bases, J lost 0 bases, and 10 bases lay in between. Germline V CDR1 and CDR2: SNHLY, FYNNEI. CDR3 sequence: CASSGEGVSGANVLTF. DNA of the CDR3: TGTGCCAGCAGTGGGGAGGGGGTCTCTGGGGCCAACGTCCTGACTTTC.

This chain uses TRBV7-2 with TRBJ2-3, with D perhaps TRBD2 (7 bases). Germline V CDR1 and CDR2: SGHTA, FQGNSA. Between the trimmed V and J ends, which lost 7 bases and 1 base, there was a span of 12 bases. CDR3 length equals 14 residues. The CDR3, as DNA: TGTGCCAGCAAGCAGGGGAGGGGCACAGATACGCAGTATTTT. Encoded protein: CASKQGRGTDTQYF.

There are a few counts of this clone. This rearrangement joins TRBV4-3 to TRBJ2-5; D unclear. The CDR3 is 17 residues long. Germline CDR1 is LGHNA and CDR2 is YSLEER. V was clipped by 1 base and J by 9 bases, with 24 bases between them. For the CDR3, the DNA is TGCGCCAGCAGCCAAGTGTTGCAGACCCAGACCACAGTGGCCCAGTACTTC. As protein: CASSQVLQTQTTVAQYF.

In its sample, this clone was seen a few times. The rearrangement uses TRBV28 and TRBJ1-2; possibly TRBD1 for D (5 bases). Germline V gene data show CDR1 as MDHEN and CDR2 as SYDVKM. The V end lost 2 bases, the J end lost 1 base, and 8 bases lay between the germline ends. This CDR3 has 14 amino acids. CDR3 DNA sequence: TGTGCCAGCAGTTTAGGGGCGGTTAACTATGGCTACACCTTC. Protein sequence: CASSLGAVNYGYTF.

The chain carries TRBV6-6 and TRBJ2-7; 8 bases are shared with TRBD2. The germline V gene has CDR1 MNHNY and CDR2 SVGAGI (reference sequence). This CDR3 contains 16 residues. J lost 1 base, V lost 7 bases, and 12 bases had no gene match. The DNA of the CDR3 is TGTGCCAGCAAGACGGCGGTTAGCGGGAATTCCTACGAGCAGTACTTC. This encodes CASKTAVSGNSYEQYF.

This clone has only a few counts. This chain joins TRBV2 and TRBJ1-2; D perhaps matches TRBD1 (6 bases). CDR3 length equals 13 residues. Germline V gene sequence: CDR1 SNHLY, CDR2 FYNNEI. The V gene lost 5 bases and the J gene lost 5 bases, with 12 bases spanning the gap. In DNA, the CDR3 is TGTGCCAGCAGTCCGGACAGCGAATATGGCTACACCTTC. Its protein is CASSPDSEYGYTF.

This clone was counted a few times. The DNA of the CDR3 is TGTGCCAGCAGTTTACTCGCCTTCTCGACAGGGTACGAGCAGTACTTC. Translated: CASSLLAFSTGYEQYF. The chain carries TRBV27 and TRBJ2-7; 7 bases are shared with TRBD1. CDR1 is MNHEY, CDR2 SMNVEV, per germline (reference sequence). This CDR3 is built from 16 residues. Trimming cost V 2 bases and J 4 bases; bases outside gene matches: 11.

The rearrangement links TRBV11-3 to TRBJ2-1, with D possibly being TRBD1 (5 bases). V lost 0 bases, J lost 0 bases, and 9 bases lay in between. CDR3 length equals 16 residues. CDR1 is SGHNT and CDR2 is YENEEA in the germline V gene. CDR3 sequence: CASSLEATGSYNEQFF. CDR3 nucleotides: TGTGCCAGCAGCTTAGAAGCAACAGGCTCCTACAATGAGCAGTTCTTC.

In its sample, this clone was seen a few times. DNA of the CDR3: TGTGCCAGCAGCCAGCACATACAGGGGACGCGGGAGCAGTTCTTC. Translation gives CASSQHIQGTREQFF. The rearrangement uses TRBV5-8 and TRBJ2-1; 7 bases are shared with TRBD1. Germline V gene data show CDR1 as SGHTS and CDR2 as YDEGEE. Germline trimming cut 4 bases from V and 10 bases from J; bases unmatched to any gene: 14. This CDR3 contains 15 residues.

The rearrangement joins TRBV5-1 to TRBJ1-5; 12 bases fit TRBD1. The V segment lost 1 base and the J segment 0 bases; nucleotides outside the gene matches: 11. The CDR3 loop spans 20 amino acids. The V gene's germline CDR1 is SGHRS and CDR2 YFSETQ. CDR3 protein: CASSLRPRDRGPLSNQPQHF. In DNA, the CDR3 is TGCGCCAGCAGCTTGCGCCCCAGGGACAGGGGGCCGCTTAGCAATCAGCCCCAGCATTTT.

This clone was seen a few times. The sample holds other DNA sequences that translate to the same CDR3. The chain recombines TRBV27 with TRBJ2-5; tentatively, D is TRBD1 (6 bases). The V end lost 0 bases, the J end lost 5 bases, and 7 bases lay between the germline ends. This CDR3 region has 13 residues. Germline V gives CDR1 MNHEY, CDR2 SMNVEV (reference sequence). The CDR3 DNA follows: TGTGCCAGCAGTTTATCGAGGGGGGAGACCCAGTACTTC. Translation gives CASSLSRGETQYF.

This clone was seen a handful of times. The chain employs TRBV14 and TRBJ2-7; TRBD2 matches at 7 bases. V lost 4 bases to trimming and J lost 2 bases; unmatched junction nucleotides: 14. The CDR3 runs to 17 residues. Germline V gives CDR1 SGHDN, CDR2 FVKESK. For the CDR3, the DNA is TGTGCCAGCAGCCCAACCGAGAGACTAGCCGTTACCTACGAGCAGTACTTC. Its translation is CASSPTERLAVTYEQYF.